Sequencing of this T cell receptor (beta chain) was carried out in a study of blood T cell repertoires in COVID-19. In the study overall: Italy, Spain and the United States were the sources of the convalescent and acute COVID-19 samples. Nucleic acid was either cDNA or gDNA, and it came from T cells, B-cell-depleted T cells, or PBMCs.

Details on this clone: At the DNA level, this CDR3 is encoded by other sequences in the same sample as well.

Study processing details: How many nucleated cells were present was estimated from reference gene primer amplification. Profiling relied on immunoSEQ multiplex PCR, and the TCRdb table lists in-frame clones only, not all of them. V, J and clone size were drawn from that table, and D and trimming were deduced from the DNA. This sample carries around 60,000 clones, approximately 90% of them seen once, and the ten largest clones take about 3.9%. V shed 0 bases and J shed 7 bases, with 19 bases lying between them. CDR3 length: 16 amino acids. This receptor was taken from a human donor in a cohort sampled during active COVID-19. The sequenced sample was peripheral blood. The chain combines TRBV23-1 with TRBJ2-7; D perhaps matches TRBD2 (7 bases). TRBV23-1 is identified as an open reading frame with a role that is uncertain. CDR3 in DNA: TGCGCCAGCAGTCAATCGGGCCGGGGGGCTGGGTGGGAGCAGTACTTC. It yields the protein CASSQSGRGAGWEQYF.